Described below is a single T cell receptor (beta chain) sequence and its context. As handled by the study authors: Amplification of reference gene primers was used by the study to estimate nucleated cell counts. Some clones are missing from TCRdb's copy, which holds only in-frame ones; the method was immunoSEQ multiplex PCR. The DNA was the basis for D and trimming; V, J and clone size are from that table. The data contain 25,000 to 35,000 clones, roughly nine tenths of them singletons. The sample belongs to a study of blood T cell repertoires in COVID-19. At the level of the study: Sites in the United States, Italy and Spain provided acute and convalescent COVID-19 samples. PBMCs, B-cell-depleted T cells, or T cells provided the cDNA or gDNA that made up the material.

Sequenced input: peripheral blood. This clonotype was sampled from a human donor with active COVID-19. The donor label of this sample is uncertain.

The CDR3 DNA reads TGTGCCAGCAGTCCCCGGACAGGGAGGAATGAGCAGTTCTTC. This sequence encodes CASSPRTGRNEQFF. The chain joins TRBV28 to TRBJ2-1, with 8 bases fitting TRBD1. CDR1 is MDHEN, CDR2 SYDVKM, per germline. The V segment lost 5 bases and the J segment 7 bases; nucleotides outside the gene matches: 7. The CDR3 has 14 residues.